This is a list of T cell receptor beta chains from one sample in a study of shared clonotypes between healthy human individuals. Clones were read by immunoSEQ multiplex PCR, and TCRdb kept only the in-frame ones, dropping some. The sample lists about 2,500,000 clones; roughly nine tenths were seen once. The sample consisted of naive CD4+ T cells sorted from blood. The receptors come from a man between 18 and 29 years old in good health. Each CDR3 is given with its conserved first and last residue. D genes are given only for firm matches. Not every row has a clone size; where given, it reads once, few, many or a size class.

d_call: TRBD1; clone_size: .; v_call: TRBV13; j_call: TRBJ2-5; cdr3_aa: CASRVQGAETQYF; cdr3_nt: TGTGCCAGCAGGGTTCAGGGGGCGGAGACCCAGTACTTC
d_call: .; clone_size: .; v_call: TRBV10-3; j_call: TRBJ2-2; cdr3_aa: CAIGVLANTGELFF; cdr3_nt: TGTGCCATCGGGGTTCTCGCCAACACCGGGGAGCTGTTTTTT
d_call: TRBD2; clone_size: .; v_call: TRBV12-5; j_call: TRBJ2-1; cdr3_aa: CASGWTSGGIYNEQFF; cdr3_nt: TGTGCTAGTGGGTGGACTAGCGGGGGGATCTACAATGAGCAGTTCTTC
d_call: .; clone_size: .; v_call: TRBV7-8; j_call: TRBJ2-7; cdr3_aa: CASSLEAAYEQYF; cdr3_nt: TGTGCCAGCAGCTTAGAGGCAGCCTACGAGCAGTACTTC
d_call: TRBD2; clone_size: .; v_call: TRBV9; j_call: TRBJ2-2; cdr3_aa: CASSLSGRPNTGELFF; cdr3_nt: TGTGCCAGCAGCTTAAGCGGGAGACCGAACACCGGGGAGCTGTTTTTT
d_call: TRBD1; clone_size: .; v_call: TRBV27; j_call: TRBJ2-7; cdr3_aa: CASRGQGASYEQYF; cdr3_nt: TGTGCCAGCAGGGGACAGGGGGCTAGCTACGAGCAGTACTTC
d_call: .; clone_size: .; v_call: TRBV5-1; j_call: TRBJ1-5; cdr3_aa: CASSLDGNSNQPQHF; cdr3_nt: TGCGCCAGCAGCTTGGACGGGAATAGCAATCAGCCCCAGCATTTT
d_call: .; clone_size: .; v_call: TRBV7-8; j_call: TRBJ2-2; cdr3_aa: CASSPLRSGAGPGELFF; cdr3_nt: TGTGCCAGCAGCCCCCTGCGTTCTGGGGCCGGACCCGGGGAGCTGTTTTTT
d_call: .; clone_size: .; v_call: TRBV15; j_call: TRBJ1-6; cdr3_aa: CATSSGTVSSYNSPLHF; cdr3_nt: TGTGCCACCAGCTCGGGGACGGTGAGCTCCTATAATTCACCCCTCCACTTT
d_call: TRBD1; clone_size: .; v_call: TRBV27; j_call: TRBJ1-5; cdr3_aa: CASSLTGTGGSSNQPQHF; cdr3_nt: TGTGCCAGCAGTCTCACCGGGACAGGGGGCTCAAGCAATCAGCCCCAGCATTTT
d_call: TRBD2; clone_size: .; v_call: TRBV10-3; j_call: TRBJ2-7; cdr3_aa: CAISESLASGGEQYF; cdr3_nt: TGTGCCATCAGTGAGAGTCTAGCTAGCGGGGGCGAGCAGTACTTC
d_call: .; clone_size: once; v_call: TRBV10-3; j_call: TRBJ2-7; cdr3_aa: CAISDTLGAYEQYF; cdr3_nt: TGTGCCATCAGTGACACTTTAGGGGCCTACGAGCAGTACTTC
d_call: .; clone_size: .; v_call: TRBV9; j_call: TRBJ1-6; cdr3_aa: CASSTDITYSPLHF; cdr3_nt: TGTGCCAGCAGCACGGACATCACTTATTCACCCCTCCACTTT
d_call: .; clone_size: .; v_call: TRBV30; j_call: TRBJ2-3; cdr3_aa: CARAVGVTDTQYF; cdr3_nt: TGTGCCCGTGCGGTGGGAGTAACAGATACGCAGTATTTT
d_call: TRBD2; clone_size: once; v_call: TRBV6-6; j_call: TRBJ2-7; cdr3_aa: CASSYSLLREGYEQYF; cdr3_nt: TGTGCCAGCAGTTACTCGTTATTGCGGGAGGGGTACGAGCAGTACTTC
d_call: TRBD1; clone_size: .; v_call: TRBV5-5; j_call: TRBJ1-1; cdr3_aa: CASSRSGQGRETAEAFF; cdr3_nt: TGTGCCAGCAGCCGATCGGGACAGGGCAGGGAAACCGCTGAAGCTTTCTTT
d_call: TRBD2; clone_size: .; v_call: TRBV7-2; j_call: TRBJ2-7; cdr3_aa: CASSFKPSGTYEQYF; cdr3_nt: TGTGCCAGCAGCTTCAAGCCTAGCGGAACCTACGAGCAGTACTTC
d_call: .; clone_size: .; v_call: TRBV11-2; j_call: TRBJ2-3; cdr3_aa: CASSLGSATDTQYF; cdr3_nt: TGTGCCAGCAGCTTAGGCAGCGCCACGGATACGCAGTATTTT
d_call: .; clone_size: .; v_call: TRBV7-9; j_call: TRBJ2-2; cdr3_aa: CASSLGQVTGELFF; cdr3_nt: TGTGCCAGCAGCTTAGGACAGGTCACCGGGGAGCTGTTTTTT
d_call: .; clone_size: .; v_call: TRBV19; j_call: TRBJ1-1; cdr3_aa: CASSQPGLNTEAFF; cdr3_nt: TGTGCCAGTAGTCAGCCGGGTTTGAACACTGAAGCTTTCTTT
d_call: TRBD2; clone_size: .; v_call: TRBV7-2; j_call: TRBJ2-5; cdr3_aa: CASSPSGGAWVETQYF; cdr3_nt: TGTGCCAGCAGCCCCAGCGGGGGGGCCTGGGTGGAGACCCAGTACTTC
d_call: .; clone_size: .; v_call: TRBV18; j_call: TRBJ1-1; cdr3_aa: CASSPGREVTEAFF; cdr3_nt: TGTGCCAGCTCACCGGGGAGGGAGGTCACTGAAGCTTTCTTT